This TCR beta chain came from a study of blood T cells in healthy people across ages. Broader study findings: Getting older went along with TCR beta diversity per million T cells dropping roughly linearly.

Each donor gave approximately 9.5 milliliters of peripheral blood. V was clipped by 6 bases and J by 7 bases; unmatched bases: 18. Germline values: CDR1 SQVTM, CDR2 ANQGSEA. This CDR3 contains 15 residues. This clonotype was seen only a few times. Its antigen is unidentified. Using a J-beta primer mix together with a sample-barcoded 5' primer, a second PCR was run for roughly 6 to 11 cycles. Each cDNA was tagged by a template-switch adaptor containing 12 random nucleotides. TCRdb re-called the 5' RACE reads through MiXCR, storing one row per CDR3 protein. The sample shows over 1,500,000 distinct CDR3 sequences, about 39% of them seen only once.

The chain combines TRBV29-1 with TRBJ2-7; 7 bases are shared with TRBD1. Sequencing was done on a sample of blood. This TCR was recovered from a human donor in good health. CDR3 amino acids: CSVQIRGTAVGEQYF. The CDR3, as DNA: TGCAGCGTCCAAATTAGGGGGACAGCCGTCGGGGAGCAGTACTTC.